This record covers a single T cell receptor beta chain. What it recognizes is unknown. The entry originates in a study of shared clonotypes between healthy human individuals. The CDR3 covers 14 residues. With 4 bases removed from V and 5 bases from J, the gap between germline ends came to 14 bases. CDR1 and CDR2 (germline): MNHEY, SVGAGI. Study-level findings and limits: Clonotype sharing across several donors was observed for 4% to 6.5% of naive CD4 clonotypes. Sequencing depth was predicted to influence how clonotypes are shared among donors.

Sorted-subset replicate PCR reactions were performed with roughly 200 ng DNA, corresponding to some 32,000 T cell genomes. Measured with immunoSEQ multiplex PCR; TCRdb has only the in-frame clones, and not every one. The sample includes 2.3 million or so clones, more than 85% of them seen just once. This sequence was found in a young man in good health. Some clones in this sample may be carry-over from other donors' samples. The sequencing sample was made of naive CD4+ T cells from PBMCs. Documented subset: CD45RA+ positively selected. V and J are TRBV6-5 and TRBJ1-1, with D possibly being TRBD1 (5 bases). CDR3 bases: TGTGCCAGCAGTTCAACCCAGGGTCGAACTGAAGCTTTCTTT. Its protein product is CASSSTQGRTEAFF.